What follows are 7 T cell receptor beta chains derived from one specimen sequenced in a study of T-cell memory formation after mild COVID-19. Via MiXCR, TCRdb re-called the 5' RACE reads, giving one row per CDR3 protein. The profile shows under 350,000 distinct CDR3 sequences, 15% to 20% of them singletons. Sample: PBMCs or a T cell subset sorted from them (not recorded which). The source of these receptors is a young man who had mild COVID-19 (a few samples of this study predate the infection). Cell type and time point are not known.

This clonotype was counted a single time. The rearrangement joins TRBV6-5 to TRBJ2-5; 10 bases map to TRBD2. V was clipped by 6 bases and J by 5 bases; unmatched bases: 6. Germline V gives CDR1 MNHEY, CDR2 SVGAGI. There are 14 residues in the CDR3. CDR3 protein: CASRLLAGWETQYF. The CDR3 DNA follows: TGTGCCAGCAGATTACTAGCGGGGTGGGAGACCCAGTACTTC.

The CDR3 nucleotides read TGTGCCAGCAGAGGGGAGTTTTACGAGCAGTACGTC. Translated: CASRGEFYEQYV. The chain is built from TRBV7-9 and TRBJ2-7, with D tentatively TRBD1 or TRBD2 (5 bases each). CDR1 and CDR2 from the germline V gene are SEHNR and FQNEAQ (reference sequence). Trimming removed 6 bases from V and 4 bases from J, with 10 bases in between. The CDR3 has 12 amino acids.

This clonotype was detected a few times. This chain uses TRBV9 with TRBJ2-5, with 7 positions matching TRBD1. The V segment lost 2 bases and the J segment 7 bases; nucleotides outside the gene matches: 5. There are 13 residues in the CDR3. Per the germline V gene, CDR1 is SGDLS and CDR2 is YYNGEE. In DNA, the CDR3 is TGTGCCAGCAGCGTCGGGACAGAAGGGACCCAGTACTTC. Protein sequence: CASSVGTEGTQYF.

This clonotype was counted between two and nine times. The chain uses TRBV6-2 or TRBV6-3 and TRBJ1-1; 7 bases are a match to TRBD1. J gave up 5 bases and V 0 bases, and 9 bases lay outside the gene matches. CDR1 is MNHEY and CDR2 is SVGEGT in the germline V gene. The length of the CDR3 is 16 residues. CDR3 in DNA: TGTGCCAGCAGTTACTCGAGGGACAGTGGATTGACTGAAGCTTTCTTT. Encoded protein: CASSYSRDSGLTEAFF.

This clonotype was recorded many times. This sequence joins TRBV9 and TRBJ2-5; tentative D call: TRBD2 (6 bases). V dropped 3 bases and J dropped 2 bases, with 8 bases sitting between them. This CDR3 comprises 13 residues. CDR1 is SGDLS and CDR2 is YYNGEE in the germline V gene. This chain's CDR3 is CASSAGTQETQYF. The CDR3 DNA reads as TGTGCCAGCAGCGCCGGGACTCAAGAGACCCAGTACTTC.

About this clonotype: A much bigger clone sits one base away, suggesting this may be a read error. CDR3 in DNA: TGTGCCATCAGCTTGAGACGGGGGGGCCCCTACGAGCAGTACTTC. Its protein product is CAISLRRGGPYEQYF. The chain couples TRBV7-2 to TRBJ2-7, with 8 bases aligning to TRBD2. In germline, CDR1 is SGHTA, CDR2 FQGNSA. This CDR3 region has 15 residues.

This clonotype was seen a handful of times. The rearrangement joins TRBV5-1 to TRBJ2-1, with 9 bases lining up with TRBD2. Looked up from germline, CDR1 is SGHRS and CDR2 is YFSETQ. This CDR3 contains 15 residues. The junction had 10 bases not matched to a gene; V was cut back by 3 bases and J by 9 bases. CDR3 DNA: TGCGCCAGCAGCTGGGCCGGGACTAGCCTCGGTGAGCAGTTCTTC. It codes for CASSWAGTSLGEQFF.